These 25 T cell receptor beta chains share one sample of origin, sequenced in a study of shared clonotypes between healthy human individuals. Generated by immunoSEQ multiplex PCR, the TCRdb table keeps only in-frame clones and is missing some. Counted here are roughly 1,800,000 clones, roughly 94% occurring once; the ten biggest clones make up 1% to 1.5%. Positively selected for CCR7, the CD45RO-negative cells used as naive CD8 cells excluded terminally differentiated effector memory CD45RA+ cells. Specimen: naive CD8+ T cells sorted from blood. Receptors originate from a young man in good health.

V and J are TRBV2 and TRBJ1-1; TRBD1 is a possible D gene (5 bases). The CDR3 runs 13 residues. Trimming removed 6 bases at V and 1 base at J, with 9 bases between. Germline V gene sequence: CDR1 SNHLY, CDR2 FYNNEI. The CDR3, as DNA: TGTGCCAGCAGAGTGGACAAGAACACTGAAGCTTTCTTT. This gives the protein CASRVDKNTEAFF.

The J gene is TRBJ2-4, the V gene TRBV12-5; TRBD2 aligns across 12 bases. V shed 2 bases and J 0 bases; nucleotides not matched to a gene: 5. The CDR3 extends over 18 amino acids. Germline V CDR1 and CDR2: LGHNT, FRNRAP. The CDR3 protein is CASGLWTSGTLAKNIQYF. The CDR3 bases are TGTGCTAGTGGTTTGTGGACTAGCGGGACCTTAGCCAAAAACATTCAGTACTTC.

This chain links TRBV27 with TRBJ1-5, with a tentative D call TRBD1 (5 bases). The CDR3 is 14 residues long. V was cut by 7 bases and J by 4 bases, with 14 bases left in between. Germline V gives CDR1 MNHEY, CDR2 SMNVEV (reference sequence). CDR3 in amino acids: CASNIQGRNQPQHF. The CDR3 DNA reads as TGTGCCAGCAACATTCAGGGCCGTAATCAGCCCCAGCATTTT.

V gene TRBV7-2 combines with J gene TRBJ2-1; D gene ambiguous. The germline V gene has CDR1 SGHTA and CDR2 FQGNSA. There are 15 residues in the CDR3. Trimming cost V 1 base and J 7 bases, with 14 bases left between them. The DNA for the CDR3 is TGTGCCAGCAGCTTAGTCCCAGTCCCATGGAATGAGCAGTTCTTC. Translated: CASSLVPVPWNEQFF. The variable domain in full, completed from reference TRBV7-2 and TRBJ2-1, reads GAGVSQSPSNKVTEKGKDVELRCDPISGHTALYWYRQSLGQGLEFLIYFQGNSAPDKSGLPSDRFSAERTGGSVSTLTIQRTQQEDSAVYLCASSLVPVPWNEQFFGPGTRLTVL.

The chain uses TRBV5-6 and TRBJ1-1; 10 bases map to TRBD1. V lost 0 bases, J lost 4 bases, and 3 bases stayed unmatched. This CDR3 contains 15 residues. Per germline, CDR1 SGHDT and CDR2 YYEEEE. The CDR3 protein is CASSLGTGGGTEAFF. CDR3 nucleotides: TGTGCCAGCAGCTTGGGGACAGGGGGAGGCACTGAAGCTTTCTTT.

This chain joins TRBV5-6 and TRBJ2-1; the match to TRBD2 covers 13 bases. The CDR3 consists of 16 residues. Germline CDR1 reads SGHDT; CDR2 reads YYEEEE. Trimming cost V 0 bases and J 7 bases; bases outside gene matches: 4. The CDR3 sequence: CASSLDETSGRNEQFF. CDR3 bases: TGTGCCAGCAGCTTGGATGAGACTAGCGGGAGGAATGAGCAGTTCTTC.

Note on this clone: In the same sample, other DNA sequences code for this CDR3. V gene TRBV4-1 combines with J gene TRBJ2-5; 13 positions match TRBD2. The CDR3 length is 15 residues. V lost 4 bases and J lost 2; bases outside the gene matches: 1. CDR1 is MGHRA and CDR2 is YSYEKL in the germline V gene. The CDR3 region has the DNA TGCGCCAGCAGCCCACTAGCGGGAGGGCAAGAGACCCAGTACTTC. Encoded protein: CASSPLAGGQETQYF.

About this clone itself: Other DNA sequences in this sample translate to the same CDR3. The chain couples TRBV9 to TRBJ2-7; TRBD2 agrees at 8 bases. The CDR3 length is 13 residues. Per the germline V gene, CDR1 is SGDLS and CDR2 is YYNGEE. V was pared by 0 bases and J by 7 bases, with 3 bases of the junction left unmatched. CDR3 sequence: CASSVEVAGEQYF. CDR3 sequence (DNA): TGTGCCAGCAGCGTAGAGGTAGCGGGGGAGCAGTACTTC.

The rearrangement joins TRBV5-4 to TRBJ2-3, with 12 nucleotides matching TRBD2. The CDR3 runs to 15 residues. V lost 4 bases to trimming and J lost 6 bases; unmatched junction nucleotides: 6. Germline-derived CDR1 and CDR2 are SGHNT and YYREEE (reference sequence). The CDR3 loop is CASSPRLAGEDTQYF. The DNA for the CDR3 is TGTGCCAGCAGCCCGAGACTAGCGGGAGAGGATACGCAGTATTTT.

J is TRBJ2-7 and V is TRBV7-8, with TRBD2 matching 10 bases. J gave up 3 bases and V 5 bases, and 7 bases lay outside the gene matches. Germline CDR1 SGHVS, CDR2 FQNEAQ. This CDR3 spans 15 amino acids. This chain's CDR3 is CASSVQAGGNYEQYF. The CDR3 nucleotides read TGTGCCAGCAGCGTCCAAGCGGGGGGGAACTACGAGCAGTACTTC.

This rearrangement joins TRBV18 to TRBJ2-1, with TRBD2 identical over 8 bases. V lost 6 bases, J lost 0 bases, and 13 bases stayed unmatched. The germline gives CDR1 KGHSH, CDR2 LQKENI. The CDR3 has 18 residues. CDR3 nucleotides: TGTGCCAGCTCGGCCGGGACTAGAGGTGGGAGCTCCTACAATGAGCAGTTCTTC. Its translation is CASSAGTRGGSSYNEQFF.

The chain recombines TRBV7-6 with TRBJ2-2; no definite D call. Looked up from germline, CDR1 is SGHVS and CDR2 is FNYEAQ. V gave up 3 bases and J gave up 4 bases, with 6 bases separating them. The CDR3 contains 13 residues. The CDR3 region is CASSFGSTGELFF. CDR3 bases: TGTGCCAGCAGCTTCGGGTCCACCGGGGAGCTGTTTTTT.

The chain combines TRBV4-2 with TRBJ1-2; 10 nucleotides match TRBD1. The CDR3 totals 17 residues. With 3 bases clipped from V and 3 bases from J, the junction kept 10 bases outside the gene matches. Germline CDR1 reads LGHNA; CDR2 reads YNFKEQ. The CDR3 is CASSQGGQGERDYGYTF. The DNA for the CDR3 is TGTGCCAGCAGCCAGGGTGGACAGGGGGAGAGAGACTATGGCTACACCTTC.

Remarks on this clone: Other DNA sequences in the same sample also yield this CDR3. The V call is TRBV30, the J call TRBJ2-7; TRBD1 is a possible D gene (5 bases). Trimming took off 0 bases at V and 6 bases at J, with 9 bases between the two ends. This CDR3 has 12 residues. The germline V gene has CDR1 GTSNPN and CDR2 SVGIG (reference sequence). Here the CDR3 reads CAWSVLGAEQYF. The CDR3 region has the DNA TGTGCCTGGAGTGTACTTGGGGCCGAGCAGTACTTC.

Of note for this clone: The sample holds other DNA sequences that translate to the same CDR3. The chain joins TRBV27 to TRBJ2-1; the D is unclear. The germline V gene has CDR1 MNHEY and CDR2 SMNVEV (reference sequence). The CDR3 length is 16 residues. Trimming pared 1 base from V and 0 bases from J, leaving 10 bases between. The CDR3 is CASSLLAGSSYNEQFF. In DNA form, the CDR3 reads TGTGCCAGCAGTTTATTGGCCGGAAGCTCCTACAATGAGCAGTTCTTC.

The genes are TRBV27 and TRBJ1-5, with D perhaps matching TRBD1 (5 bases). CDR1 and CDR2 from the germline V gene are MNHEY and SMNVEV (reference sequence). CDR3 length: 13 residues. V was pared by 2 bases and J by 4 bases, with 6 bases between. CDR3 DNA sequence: TGTGCCAGCAGTTTACGGGGGAATCAGCCCCAGCATTTT. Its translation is CASSLRGNQPQHF.

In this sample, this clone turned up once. The CDR3 DNA reads TGTGCCAGCAGCTTAAGACAGGGGGCTTTGGGCACTGAAGCTTTCTTT. Translated, it gives CASSLRQGALGTEAFF. The gene calls are TRBV27 and TRBJ1-1; TRBD1 aligns across 10 bases. From germline, CDR1 is MNHEY and CDR2 SMNVEV (reference sequence). There are 16 residues in the CDR3. Trimming took 6 bases from V and 4 from J; bases not matched to a gene: 11.

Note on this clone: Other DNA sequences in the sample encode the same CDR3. CDR3 sequence reads: CASSPGGAYGYTF. In nucleotides, the CDR3 is TGCGCCAGCAGCCCCGGGGGCGCCTATGGCTACACCTTC. The chain has TRBV4-1 and TRBJ1-2, with a weak D call TRBD1 (6 bases). V was pared by 4 bases and J by 4 bases, with 10 bases between. There are 13 residues in the CDR3. In germline, CDR1 is MGHRA, CDR2 YSYEKL.

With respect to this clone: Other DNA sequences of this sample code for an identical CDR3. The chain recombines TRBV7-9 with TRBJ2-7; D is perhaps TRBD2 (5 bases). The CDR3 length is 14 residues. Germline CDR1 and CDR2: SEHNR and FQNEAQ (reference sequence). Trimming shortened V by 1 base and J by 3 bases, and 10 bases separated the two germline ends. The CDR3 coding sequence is TGTGCCAGCAGCTTAGGAGGGTTGGGCTACGAGCAGTACTTC. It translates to CASSLGGLGYEQYF.

The DNA for the CDR3 is TGTGCCAGCAGCCACGTGGGAGAGTACAATGAGCAGTTCTTC. Translation gives CASSHVGEYNEQFF. V gene TRBV9 combines with J gene TRBJ2-1, with D possibly TRBD2 on 5 matching bases. CDR3 length equals 14 residues. Trimming removed 4 bases at V and 4 bases at J, with 12 bases between. CDR1 SGDLS and CDR2 YYNGEE come from the germline V gene.

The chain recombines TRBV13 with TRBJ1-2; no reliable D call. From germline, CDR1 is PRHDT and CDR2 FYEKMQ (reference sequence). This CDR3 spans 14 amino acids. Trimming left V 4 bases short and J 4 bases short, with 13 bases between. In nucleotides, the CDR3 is TGTGCCAGCAGCTGGGGTCTAGAAGCCTATGGCTACACCTTC. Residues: CASSWGLEAYGYTF. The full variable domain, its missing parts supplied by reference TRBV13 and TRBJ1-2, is AAGVIQSPRHLIKEKRETATLKCYPIPRHDTVYWYQQGPGQDPQFLISFYEKMQSDKGSIPDRFSAQQFSDYHSELNMSSLELGDSALYFCASSWGLEAYGYTFGSGTRLTVV.

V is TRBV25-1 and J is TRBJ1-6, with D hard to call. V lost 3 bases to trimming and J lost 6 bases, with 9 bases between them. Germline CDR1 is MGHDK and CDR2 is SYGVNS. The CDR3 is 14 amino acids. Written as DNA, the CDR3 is TGTGCCAGCAGTGATTTCGGGGTTAATTCACCCCTCCACTTT. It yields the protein CASSDFGVNSPLHF.

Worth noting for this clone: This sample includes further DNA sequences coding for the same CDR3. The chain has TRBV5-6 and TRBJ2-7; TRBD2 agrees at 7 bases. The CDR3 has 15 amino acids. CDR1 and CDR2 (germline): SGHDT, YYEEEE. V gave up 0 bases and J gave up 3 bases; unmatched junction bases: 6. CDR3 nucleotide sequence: TGTGCCAGCAGCTTGGGAGGCGGGAGTAGCTACGAGCAGTACTTC. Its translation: CASSLGGGSSYEQYF.

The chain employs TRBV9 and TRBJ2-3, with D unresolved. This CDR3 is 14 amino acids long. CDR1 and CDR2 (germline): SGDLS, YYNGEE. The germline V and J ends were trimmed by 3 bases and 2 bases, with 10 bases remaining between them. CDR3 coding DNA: TGTGCCAGCAGCGATGATAGCCCCACAGATACGCAGTATTTT. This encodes CASSDDSPTDTQYF. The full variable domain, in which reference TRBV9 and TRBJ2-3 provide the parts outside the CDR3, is DSGVTQTPKHLITATGQRVTLRCSPRSGDLSVYWYQQSLDQGLQFLIQYYNGEERAKGNILERFSAQQFPDLHSELNLSSLELGDSALYFCASSDDSPTDTQYFGPGTRLTVL.

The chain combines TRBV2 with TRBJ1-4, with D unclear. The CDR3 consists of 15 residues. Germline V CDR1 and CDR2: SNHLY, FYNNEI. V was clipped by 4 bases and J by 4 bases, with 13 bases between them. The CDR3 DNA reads TGTGCCAGCAGTGGGACCCCGGGAGGTAATGAAAAACTGTTTTTT. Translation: CASSGTPGGNEKLFF.